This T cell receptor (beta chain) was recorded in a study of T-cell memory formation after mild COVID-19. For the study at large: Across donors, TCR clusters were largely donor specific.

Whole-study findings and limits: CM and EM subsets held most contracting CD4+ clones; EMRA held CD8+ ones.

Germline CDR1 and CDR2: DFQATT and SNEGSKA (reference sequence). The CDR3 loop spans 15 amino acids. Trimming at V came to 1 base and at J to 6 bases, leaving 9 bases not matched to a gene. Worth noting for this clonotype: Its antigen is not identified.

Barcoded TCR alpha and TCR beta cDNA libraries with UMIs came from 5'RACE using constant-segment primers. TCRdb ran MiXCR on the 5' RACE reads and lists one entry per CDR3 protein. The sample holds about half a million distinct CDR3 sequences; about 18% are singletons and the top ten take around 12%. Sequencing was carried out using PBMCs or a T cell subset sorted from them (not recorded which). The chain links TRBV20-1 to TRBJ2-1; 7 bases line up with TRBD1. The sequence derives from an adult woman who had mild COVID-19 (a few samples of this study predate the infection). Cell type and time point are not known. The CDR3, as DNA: TGCAGTGCTAGAGTACAGGGGATTACCGTCAATGAGCAGTTCTTC. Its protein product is CSARVQGITVNEQFF.